This is a list of T cell receptor beta chains from one sample in a study of cytomegalovirus exposure and HLA in healthy donors. The repertoire was sequenced with immunoSEQ multiplex PCR; TCRdb's copy has only in-frame clones and lacks some. Of approximately 170,000 clones in the sample, more than 80% were seen once. The sequencing sample was made of PBMCs. The receptors were sampled from a woman younger than 35 in good health and CMV-seropositive. Both conserved end residues are part of each CDR3. The order of the fields is clone size, D gene, V gene, J gene, CDR3 protein, CDR3 DNA. D genes are given only for firm matches. Expanded clones get a size class; other rows say once, few or many, or leave the size out.

few	.	TRBV29-1	TRBJ2-3	CSQTGSGDTQYF	TGCAGTCAAACAGGGTCGGGAGATACGCAGTATTTT
.	.	TRBV27	TRBJ2-6	CANPGGTRFSGANVLTF	TGTGCCAACCCAGGAGGCACCAGATTCTCTGGGGCCAACGTCCTGACTTTC
.	TRBD2	TRBV15	TRBJ2-1	CATSPWTSGVFYNEQFF	TGTGCCACCAGCCCCTGGACTAGCGGGGTTTTCTACAATGAGCAGTTCTTC
once	TRBD2	TRBV5-1	TRBJ2-4	CASSLESGTRRNIQYF	TGCGCCAGCAGCTTGGAATCCGGGACTAGACGGAACATTCAGTACTTC
.	TRBD1	TRBV4-3	TRBJ2-7	CASSPGQGFYEQYF	TGCGCCAGCAGCCCGGGACAGGGGTTCTACGAGCAGTACTTC
.	.	TRBV4-3	TRBJ2-3	CASSQDAKPTDTQYF	TGCGCCAGCAGCCAAGACGCTAAACCCACAGATACGCAGTATTTT
few	.	TRBV5-6	TRBJ2-7	CASSLGGSALSYEQYF	TGTGCCAGCAGCCTGGGCGGGTCGGCCCTCTCCTACGAGCAGTACTTC
.	.	TRBV27	TRBJ2-2	CASSITPGELFF	TGTGCCAGCAGTATCACTCCAGGGGAGCTGTTTTTT
.	.	TRBV4-1	TRBJ2-7	CASSQADLGDEQYF	TGCGCCAGCAGCCAGGCGGACCTGGGAGACGAGCAGTACTTC
.	.	TRBV5-8	TRBJ2-5	CASSLVRGIAGSRTQYF	TGTGCCAGCAGCTTGGTACGGGGAATCGCAGGTTCTAGGACCCAGTACTTC
.	TRBD1	TRBV27	TRBJ1-5	CASRAGTGGHQPQHF	TGTGCCAGCAGAGCCGGGACAGGAGGGCATCAGCCCCAGCATTTT
.	.	TRBV11-2	TRBJ2-7	CASSLTTAALKTEQYF	TGTGCCAGCAGCCTCACGACCGCAGCGCTCAAGACCGAGCAGTACTTC
.	.	TRBV4-2	TRBJ2-3	CASRRTGGTDTQYF	TGTGCCAGCAGGCGGACTGGCGGTACAGATACGCAGTATTTT
.	.	TRBV6-5	TRBJ1-1	CASSSTMGGNTEAFF	TGTGCCAGCAGTTCGACGATGGGGGGGAACACTGAAGCTTTCTTT
.	TRBD2	TRBV6-5	TRBJ2-7	CASSRTSGGPYEQYF	TGTGCCAGCAGCCGGACTAGCGGGGGCCCATACGAGCAGTACTTC
.	.	TRBV5-6	TRBJ2-1	CASSLSGYNEQFF	TGTGCCAGCAGCTTATCGGGGTACAATGAGCAGTTCTTC
.	TRBD1	TRBV2	TRBJ2-3	CASSVGTGLTTDTQYF	TGTGCCAGCAGTGTTGGGACAGGGCTAACCACAGATACGCAGTATTTT
.	TRBD2	TRBV4-2	TRBJ2-7	CASSLRPAGGTYEQYF	TGTGCCAGCAGCCTAAGACCAGCGGGGGGTACCTACGAGCAGTACTTC
.	TRBD2	TRBV11-2	TRBJ2-7	CASSFSGTSGTYEQYF	TGTGCCAGCAGTTTTTCCGGGACTAGCGGGACCTACGAGCAGTACTTC
once	.	TRBV29-1	TRBJ2-1	CSVARQLSSYNEQFF	TGCAGCGTTGCCCGACAGTTGTCGTCCTACAATGAGCAGTTCTTC
.	.	TRBV7-2	TRBJ1-1	CASRMGVEAFF	TGTGCCAGCAGGATGGGAGTTGAAGCTTTCTTT
.	TRBD1	TRBV11-2	TRBJ2-3	CASSDHRGLITDTQYF	TGTGCCAGCAGCGACCACAGGGGGCTAATCACAGATACGCAGTATTTT
.	TRBD2	TRBV5-1	TRBJ2-1	CASSLLNVAGEISYNEQFF	TGCGCCAGCAGCTTGTTAAATGTAGCGGGAGAAATCTCCTACAATGAGCAGTTCTTC
.	TRBD1	TRBV6-6	TRBJ2-2	CASSYEETGGTGELFF	TGTGCCAGCAGTTACGAGGAGACAGGGGGGACCGGGGAGCTGTTTTTT
.	TRBD1	TRBV9	TRBJ2-7	CASSRSSGTGAPYEQYF	TGTGCCAGCAGTCGCAGTTCCGGGACAGGGGCCCCTTACGAGCAGTACTTC
.	.	TRBV6-1	TRBJ1-3	CASSVRGGAGNTIYF	TGTGCCAGCAGTGTAAGGGGGGGAGCTGGAAACACCATATATTTT
.	.	TRBV5-5	TRBJ2-3	CASSPGVLTDTQYF	TGTGCCAGCAGCCCAGGGGTCCTCACAGATACGCAGTATTTT
.	.	TRBV10-1	TRBJ1-3	CASSDHSYSGNTIYF	TGCGCCAGCAGTGACCACTCCTACTCTGGAAACACCATATATTTT
.	.	TRBV7-9	TRBJ1-1	CASSLASHRQLNTEAFF	TGTGCCAGCAGCTTAGCAAGTCATCGACAGTTGAACACTGAAGCTTTCTTT
.	TRBD1	TRBV19	TRBJ2-7	CASSPRTGTYEQYF	TGTGCCAGTAGTCCCCGGACAGGTACCTACGAGCAGTACTTC
.	.	TRBV18	TRBJ1-4	CASSPPSSEKLFF	TGTGCCAGCTCACCACCGAGTAGTGAAAAACTGTTTTTT
.	TRBD1	TRBV13	TRBJ2-6	CASSSETGALAGANVLTF	TGTGCCAGCAGCTCCGAGACAGGGGCCCTTGCTGGGGCCAACGTCCTGACTTTC
few	TRBD1	TRBV9	TRBJ1-2	CASSPRTGHGYTF	TGTGCCAGCAGCCCAAGGACAGGGCATGGCTACACCTTC
.	.	TRBV15	TRBJ1-2	CATSRDSGAGYGYTF	TGTGCCACCAGCAGAGATTCAGGGGCCGGCTATGGCTACACCTTC
.	.	TRBV27	TRBJ1-1	CASSLRGMNTEAFF	TGTGCCAGCAGTTTAAGGGGGATGAACACTGAAGCTTTCTTT
few	TRBD2	TRBV7-9	TRBJ2-7	CASSLGLAGSYEQYF	TGTGCCAGCAGCTTAGGACTAGCGGGGTCCTACGAGCAGTACTTC
.	.	TRBV25-1	TRBJ2-2	CASSEAAGTLELFF	TGTGCCAGCAGTGAAGCTGCGGGGACGTTGGAGCTGTTTTTT
.	TRBD2	TRBV4-3	TRBJ2-5	CASRIAGPRETQYF	TGCGCCAGCAGGATAGCGGGACCGCGCGAGACCCAGTACTTC
.	.	TRBV12-2	TRBJ1-1	CASRLESQGMNTEAFF	TGTGCAAGTCGCTTAGAATCCCAGGGGATGAACACTGAAGCTTTCTTT
.	TRBD1	TRBV5-1	TRBJ1-2	CASSLFSGQGVKDGYTF	TGCGCCAGCAGCTTGTTTTCGGGACAGGGGGTAAAAGATGGCTACACCTTC
.	TRBD1	TRBV25-1	TRBJ1-6	CASRKGANNSPLHF	TGTGCCAGCAGGAAGGGGGCAAATAATTCACCCCTCCACTTT
.	TRBD2	TRBV5-6	TRBJ2-7	CASSPPGLAVPYEQYF	TGTGCCAGCAGCCCTCCGGGACTAGCGGTCCCCTACGAGCAGTACTTC
.	.	TRBV6-6	TRBJ1-3	CASRSSGGGSGNTIYF	TGTGCCAGCAGGAGTTCTGGGGGCGGGTCTGGAAACACCATATATTTT
.	TRBD1	TRBV7-2	TRBJ1-4	CASSRQGAGANEKLFF	TGTGCCAGCAGCCGACAGGGGGCGGGAGCTAATGAAAAACTGTTTTTT
.	TRBD1	TRBV7-2	TRBJ1-2	CASSLGTGGRYGYTF	TGTGCCAGCAGCTTAGGGACAGGGGGCCGCTATGGCTACACCTTC
.	TRBD1	TRBV18	TRBJ2-2	CASSPYLGQVNTGELFF	TGTGCCAGCTCACCATATCTAGGACAGGTCAACACCGGGGAGCTGTTTTTT
.	TRBD1	TRBV4-1	TRBJ1-2	CASSLDRGISGYTF	TGCGCCAGCAGCCTGGACAGGGGGATTAGTGGCTACACCTTC
.	TRBD1	TRBV4-3	TRBJ1-4	CASSQLGTGRHEKLFF	TGCGCCAGCAGCCAATTGGGGACAGGGCGGCATGAAAAACTGTTTTTT
.	TRBD2	TRBV7-2	TRBJ2-7	CASSEPGLAREQYF	TGTGCCAGCAGCGAGCCGGGACTAGCGAGGGAGCAGTACTTC
.	TRBD1	TRBV13	TRBJ2-5	CASSLAGTGGIQETQYF	TGTGCCAGCAGCTTAGCGGGGACAGGCGGGATCCAAGAGACCCAGTACTTC